Detailed here is one T cell receptor (beta chain). These data originate in a study of blood T cell repertoires in COVID-19. Study-level information: In each case, the material was cDNA or gDNA derived from T cells, B-cell-depleted T cells, or PBMCs.

Only in-frame clones appear in the TCRdb table, and some are missing; sequencing was by immunoSEQ multiplex PCR. The data hold 200,000 to 250,000 clones, with about 80% observed a single time. Seattle cases were enrolled at active infection and followed longitudinally. Germline CDR1 is SGHDT and CDR2 is YYEEEE. CDR3 length equals 15 residues. Trimming took off 4 bases at V and 6 bases at J, with 18 bases between the two ends. The chain joins TRBV5-6 to TRBJ2-3; D is perhaps TRBD2 (7 bases). The sample consisted of peripheral blood. The receptor comes from an elderly woman with COVID-19, enrolled during active disease. The CDR3 region has the DNA TGTGCCAGCAGCCCCCGGTGGGGGGGCGCGGATACGCAGTATTTT. Its protein product is CASSPRWGGADTQYF.